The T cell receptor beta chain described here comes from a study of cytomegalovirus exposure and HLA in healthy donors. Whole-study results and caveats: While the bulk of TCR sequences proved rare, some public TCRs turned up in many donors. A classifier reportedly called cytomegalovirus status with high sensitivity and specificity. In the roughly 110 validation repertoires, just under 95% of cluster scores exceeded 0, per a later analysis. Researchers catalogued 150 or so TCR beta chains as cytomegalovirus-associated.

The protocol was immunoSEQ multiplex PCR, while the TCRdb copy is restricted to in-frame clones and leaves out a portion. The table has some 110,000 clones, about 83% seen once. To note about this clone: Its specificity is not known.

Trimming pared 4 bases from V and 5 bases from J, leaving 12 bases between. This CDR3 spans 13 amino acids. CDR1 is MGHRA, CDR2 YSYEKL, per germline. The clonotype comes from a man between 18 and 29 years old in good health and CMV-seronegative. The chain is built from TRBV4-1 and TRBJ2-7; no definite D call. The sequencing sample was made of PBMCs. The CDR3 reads CASSPTNRDEQYF. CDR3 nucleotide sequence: TGCGCCAGCAGCCCAACCAACCGGGACGAGCAGTACTTC.